This T cell receptor beta chain was sequenced for a study of T cells after yellow fever vaccination. The study's findings and limits: The secondary response showed a weaker magnitude and a faster peak, day 5 versus 15. Abundant clonotypes from the bulk population could have been carried over as contaminants into FACS-sorted repertoires. Clones from primary vaccination mostly reappeared after the booster (around 96% CD4, less than 90% CD8).

V lost 11 bases and J 1 base, leaving 17 bases between the germline ends. The CDR3 length is 14 residues. The V gene's germline CDR1 is SGHTA and CDR2 FQGNSA. Researchers made TCR cDNA using 5'RACE template switching, and this step added a universal primer site and UMIs. MiXCR, run by TCRdb on the 5' RACE reads, gives a single entry per CDR3 protein. The profile shows a few hundred thousand distinct CDR3 sequences, about 10% of them singletons. This clonotype was observed a handful of times. Its antigen is currently unknown. The input for sequencing was CD4+ T cells sorted from PBMCs, taken 5 days after the yellow fever booster vaccination. The chain couples TRBV7-2 to TRBJ2-5; the D gene is possibly TRBD1 (5 bases). This receptor was obtained from a man between 18 and 29 years old who received the YFV17D yellow fever vaccine. The CDR3 DNA reads as TGTGCCGGATCAACCGGTGGGGCCCAAGAGACCCAGTACTTC. This encodes CAGSTGGAQETQYF.